The 25 T cell receptor beta chains below come from one sample, sequenced in a study of CD4 T cells in relation to SARS-CoV-2 and coronaviruses. No antigen has been assigned to these receptors. CD4+ T cells from unexposed donors were obtained before the COVID-19 pandemic (2011-2018). After around nine days of culture, CD4+ T cells were isolated. The method was immunoSEQ multiplex PCR; TCRdb's version includes in-frame clones alone and lacks a portion of them. This repertoire shows just under 30,000 clones, about 75% found once; its top ten account for about 15%. The sample was CD4+ T cells from PBMCs, cultured in vitro. The receptors here all came from a human donor in good health.

The gene calls are TRBV10-3 and TRBJ2-7; TRBD1 aligns across 8 bases. CDR3 length: 14 amino acids. CDR1 and CDR2 from the germline V gene are ENHRY and SYGVKD. J lost 3 bases, V lost 9 bases, and 10 bases had no gene match. The CDR3 nucleotides are TGTGCCATTAGAGAGGGACAGGTGCACTACGAGCAGTACTTC. Encoded protein: CAIREGQVHYEQYF.

The DNA for the CDR3 is TGTGCCAGCAGCTTGCGACAAGGCCTTAATTCACCCCTCCACTTT. Amino acids: CASSLRQGLNSPLHF. The chain has TRBV7-9 and TRBJ1-6; D gene uncertain. The CDR3 extends over 15 amino acids. Germline V gives CDR1 SEHNR, CDR2 FQNEAQ (reference sequence). Deletions cut 3 bases from V and 6 bases from J, with 12 bases between.

The chain carries TRBV21-1 and TRBJ2-5; TRBD1, the table's D call, was not compared with the DNA. TRBV21-1 constitutes a pseudogene. The length of the CDR3 is 15 residues. CDR3 residues: CASSTPGQPEETQYF. In DNA form, the CDR3 reads TGTGCCAGCAGCACCCCTGGACAGCCCGAAGAGACCCAGTACTTC.

The chain links TRBV18 to TRBJ2-7; D is undetermined. Deletions cut 2 bases from V and 3 bases from J, with 11 bases between. This CDR3 is 14 amino acids long. In germline, CDR1 is KGHSH, CDR2 LQKENI. The CDR3 nucleotides are TGTGCCAGCTCACCAGGCGGCTACGACTACGAGCAGTACTTC. Its translation is CASSPGGYDYEQYF.

The rearrangement uses TRBV19 and TRBJ1-4; D perhaps matches TRBD1 (5 bases). The germline gives CDR1 LNHDA, CDR2 SQIVND (reference sequence). CDR3 size: 15 residues. V lost 8 bases and J lost 7, with 20 bases in between. The CDR3 loop reads CASGRGLPEGEKLFF. CDR3 DNA sequence: TGTGCCAGTGGTAGGGGCCTCCCCGAGGGTGAAAAACTGTTTTTT.

The chain is built from TRBV7-2 and TRBJ2-3; D may be TRBD1 or TRBD2 (7 bases each). Trimming removed 0 bases at V and 9 bases at J, with 13 bases between. The CDR3 sequence is 14 residues long. Germline-derived CDR1 and CDR2 are SGHTA and FQGNSA. The CDR3 DNA sequence: TGTGCCAGCAGCTTAGCGGGGGAGGGGGCGACGCAGTATTTT. Its protein product is CASSLAGEGATQYF.

The rearrangement joins TRBV18 to TRBJ1-4; 7 bases agree with TRBD1. Per germline, CDR1 KGHSH and CDR2 LQKENI. This CDR3 region has 15 residues. Unmatched junction bases numbered 4, after V lost 3 bases and J lost 3 bases. The CDR3 sequence: CASSPLTGPNEKLFF. Written as DNA, the CDR3 is TGTGCCAGCTCACCCCTGACAGGGCCTAATGAAAAACTGTTTTTT.

The V call is TRBV7-2, the J call TRBJ2-5; 11 nucleotides match TRBD2. The ends lost 6 bases at V and 1 base at J; junction bases unmatched: 4. This CDR3 is 15 amino acids long. The germline gives CDR1 SGHTA, CDR2 FQGNSA. CDR3 nucleotides: TGTGCCAGCAGGGGAGGGACTAGCGGCCAAGAGACCCAGTACTTC. This sequence encodes CASRGGTSGQETQYF.

The rearrangement joins TRBV19 to TRBJ2-5, with D possibly called TRBD1 or TRBD2 (5 bases each). Per germline, CDR1 LNHDA and CDR2 SQIVND (reference sequence). This CDR3 spans 14 amino acids. The V end lost 10 bases, the J end lost 5 bases, and 20 bases lay between the germline ends. CDR3 protein: CATEKPGPSETQYF. The CDR3 DNA reads as TGTGCCACAGAAAAACCGGGACCATCGGAGACCCAGTACTTC.

J is TRBJ1-2 and V is TRBV19, with TRBD1 matching over 8 bases. The length of the CDR3 is 15 residues. Germline CDR1 LNHDA, CDR2 SQIVND (reference sequence). V was clipped by 3 bases and J by 3 bases; unmatched bases: 6. CDR3 residues: CASSMVYRGDYGYTF. CDR3 DNA sequence: TGTGCCAGTAGTATGGTCTACAGGGGGGACTATGGCTACACCTTC. Using reference TRBV19 and TRBJ1-2 for the parts outside the CDR3, the full variable domain is DGGITQSPKYLFRKEGQNVTLSCEQNLNHDAMYWYRQDPGQGLRLIYYSQIVNDFQKGDIAEGYSVSREKKESFPLTVTSAQKNPTAFYLCASSMVYRGDYGYTFGSGTRLTVV.

This chain connects TRBV4-1 to TRBJ2-7; D perhaps matches TRBD1 (6 bases). Germline lookup yields CDR1 MGHRA and CDR2 YSYEKL. This CDR3 has 13 residues. The ends were cut back, 2 bases at V and 3 bases at J, with 8 bases in the middle. CDR3 in DNA: TGCGCCAGCAGCCAAACACAGGGCTACGAGCAGTACTTC. Its translation is CASSQTQGYEQYF.

The V call is TRBV5-4, the J call TRBJ1-1; D ambiguous. From germline, CDR1 is SGHNT and CDR2 YYREEE (reference sequence). The CDR3 covers 14 residues. V was clipped by 0 bases and J by 1 base, with 7 bases between them. The CDR3 DNA sequence: TGTGCCAGCAGCTTGGTCATGGGGAACACTGAAGCTTTCTTT. Its translation: CASSLVMGNTEAFF.

V gene TRBV2 combines with J gene TRBJ2-1, with 12 nucleotides matching TRBD2. This CDR3 region has 17 residues. CDR1 and CDR2 from the germline V gene are SNHLY and FYNNEI. Trimming at V came to 9 bases and at J to 5 bases, leaving 14 bases not matched to a gene. CDR3 nucleotides: TGTGCCAGACAATCCTGGGGGCTAGCGGGGGGGAACAATGAGCAGTTCTTC. Its protein product is CARQSWGLAGGNNEQFF.

The chain couples TRBV2 to TRBJ1-6, with D possibly matching TRBD1 (5 bases). The CDR3 covers 15 residues. V was clipped by 1 base and J by 10 bases, with 14 bases between them. CDR1 and CDR2 (germline): SNHLY, FYNNEI. CDR3 nucleotides: TGTGCCAGCAGTGAAGTAGAGGGGAGGAGGTCACCCCTCCACTTT. It is translated as CASSEVEGRRSPLHF.

This chain connects TRBV29-1 to TRBJ2-1, with unresolved D. Looked up from germline, CDR1 is SQVTM and CDR2 is ANQGSEA. The CDR3 runs 12 residues. V was shortened by 2 bases and J by 3 bases, with 5 bases between the two germline ends. The CDR3 nucleotides are TGCAGCGTTGAAAGTGACTACAATGAGCAGTTCTTC. Translated, it gives CSVESDYNEQFF.

The chain has TRBV19 and TRBJ1-2; possibly TRBD1 for D (5 bases). CDR3 length: 16 residues. The V gene's germline CDR1 is LNHDA and CDR2 SQIVND (reference sequence). Trimming pared 7 bases from V and 5 bases from J, leaving 23 bases between. This CDR3 reads CASKVVDWTRDYGYTF. CDR3 DNA sequence: TGTGCCAGTAAGGTCGTAGATTGGACACGGGATTATGGCTACACCTTC.

The table lists this clone with a count of one. The rearrangement joins TRBV7-2 to TRBJ2-5; the match to TRBD2 covers 8 bases. The germline gives CDR1 SGHTA, CDR2 FQGNSA. CDR3 size: 14 residues. The J segment lost 3 bases and the V segment lost 6 bases, leaving 6 bases of the junction unmatched. The CDR3 region has the DNA TGTGCCAGCAGGCCGGGGGGGGCCGAAGAGACCCAGTACTTC. This codes for CASRPGGAEETQYF.

The chain is built from TRBV20-1 and TRBJ1-1, with D unresolved. Looked up from germline, CDR1 is DFQATT and CDR2 is SNEGSKA (reference sequence). With 3 bases removed from V and 11 bases from J, the gap between germline ends came to 4 bases. The CDR3 spans 8 residues. CDR3 sequence: CSASRAFF. In DNA form, the CDR3 reads TGCAGTGCTAGCCGGGCTTTCTTT.

In this sample, this clone turned up a few times. This sequence joins TRBV10-3 and TRBJ1-2; weak D call: TRBD1 (5 bases). V dropped 5 bases and J dropped 14 bases, with 18 bases sitting between them. From germline, CDR1 is ENHRY and CDR2 SYGVKD. This CDR3 contains 12 residues. CDR3 sequence: CAISSGLSYRTF. CDR3 nucleotide sequence: TGTGCCATCAGTTCAGGGTTATCTTATAGAACCTTC.

The chain uses TRBV6-2 or TRBV6-3 and TRBJ1-1; D uncertain. This CDR3 has 14 amino acids. Trimming removed 0 bases from V and 5 bases from J, with 10 bases in between. Germline values: CDR1 MNHEY, CDR2 SVGEGT. CDR3 residues: CASSYSKGGTEAFF. The CDR3 DNA follows: TGTGCCAGCAGTTACTCGAAGGGAGGAACTGAAGCTTTCTTT.

This sequence joins TRBV20-1 and TRBJ2-5; D is possibly TRBD2 (6 bases). The germline gives CDR1 DFQATT, CDR2 SNEGSKA (reference sequence). The CDR3 covers 11 residues. DNA of the CDR3: TGCAAAGCGGGCAACCAAGAGACCCAGTACTTC. The encoded protein is CKAGNQETQYF.

This chain connects TRBV7-8 to TRBJ1-3; no reliable D call. CDR3 size: 15 residues. From germline, CDR1 is SGHVS and CDR2 FQNEAQ. The V and J ends lost 2 bases and 4 bases respectively, with 12 bases between them. The CDR3 DNA reads TGTGCCAGCAGCTTAATATCAGAACGAGGAAACACCATATATTTT. This sequence encodes CASSLISERGNTIYF.

The chain carries TRBV11-2 and TRBJ1-1; D is perhaps TRBD1 (5 bases). The germline gives CDR1 SGHAT, CDR2 FQNNGV. With 1 base removed from V and 7 bases from J, the gap between germline ends came to 13 bases. CDR3 size: 14 residues. The DNA for the CDR3 is TGTGCCAGCAGCTTAGTAGACACGAGGGGTGAAGCTTTCTTT. It yields the protein CASSLVDTRGEAFF.

The CDR3 DNA is TGCGCCAGCAGCTGGGAGCCGGGACAGTTCTACAATGAGCAGTTCTTC. Its translation is CASSWEPGQFYNEQFF. The V and J genes are TRBV5-1 and TRBJ2-1, with 7 bases identical to TRBD1. V dropped 3 bases and J dropped 3; count of bases not matched to a gene: 9. Germline-derived CDR1 and CDR2 are SGHRS and YFSETQ. This CDR3 has 16 amino acids.

The chain has TRBV5-1 and TRBJ2-3; tentative D call: TRBD2 (5 bases). Per germline, CDR1 SGHRS and CDR2 YFSETQ. This CDR3 has 15 amino acids. V was trimmed by 5 bases and J by 0 bases, leaving 13 bases between them. The CDR3 here is CASSTTAVSTDTQYF. CDR3 nucleotide sequence: TGCGCCAGCAGTACTACAGCGGTCAGCACAGATACGCAGTATTTT.